The clone carrying this TCR beta chain was seen only a few times. This specimen comes from a study of patients and donors after allogeneic stem cell transplantation. TCRdb ran MiXCR on the RT-PCR reads and lists one entry per CDR3 protein. The table records hundreds of thousands of distinct CDR3 sequences, around 15% of them present only once. The sequence was collected from a human donor who was either an allogeneic HSCT recipient or a stem cell or donor lymphocyte infusion donor (not recorded which). It is not recorded whose cells these are; they may come from a transplant donor. The sequencing input was blood, either unsorted or a sorted T cell fraction (not recorded which).

The CDR3 loop reads CSGGDRGYYGYTF. Here the CDR3 DNA reads TGCAGCGGGGGGGACAGGGGGTATTATGGCTACACCTTC. This rearrangement joins TRBV29-1 to TRBJ1-2; 11 bases are a match to TRBD1. This CDR3 comprises 13 residues. After removal of 7 bases from V and 5 bases from J, the junction contained 6 bases not matched to a gene. Germline assignment: CDR1 SQVTM and CDR2 ANQGSEA. Supplemented by reference TRBV29-1 and TRBJ1-2, the full variable domain reads SAVISQKPSRDICQRGTSLTIQCQVDSQVTMMFWYRQQPGQSLTLIATANQGSEATYESGFVIDKFPISRPNLTFSTLTVSNMSPEDSSIYLCSGGDRGYYGYTFGSGTRLTVV.